The 18 T cell receptor beta chains reported below all come from one sample, sequenced in a study of blood T cell repertoires in COVID-19. The method was immunoSEQ multiplex PCR; TCRdb's version includes in-frame clones alone and lacks a portion of them. Of around 58,000 clones listed, around 90% are singletons. What was sequenced was peripheral blood. Receptors originate from a woman aged 55 to 70 with active or convalescent COVID-19.

This clone was seen a few times. The chain combines TRBV30 with TRBJ1-6, with D uncertain. With 5 bases removed from V and 7 bases from J, the gap between germline ends came to 9 bases. This CDR3 spans 12 amino acids. Germline V gene sequence: CDR1 GTSNPN, CDR2 SVGIG (reference sequence). The chain's CDR3 is CAWSSGNSPLHF. For the CDR3, the DNA is TGTGCCTGGTCGTCGGGAAATTCACCCCTCCACTTT.

The chain has TRBV6-5 and TRBJ2-7, with D perhaps TRBD1 (8 bases). Trimming took off 0 bases at V and 3 bases at J, with 15 bases between the two ends. This CDR3 comprises 16 residues. CDR1 and CDR2 from the germline V gene are MNHEY and SVGAGI. The CDR3 coding sequence is TGTGCCAGCAGTTACTCAATAACAGGGGGGGGCTACGAGCAGTACTTC. Protein sequence: CASSYSITGGGYEQYF.

This rearrangement joins TRBV30 to TRBJ1-5; the match to TRBD1 covers 8 bases. J lost 2 bases, V lost 3 bases, and 3 bases had no gene match. Germline V lookup: CDR1 GTSNPN, CDR2 SVGIG (reference sequence). This CDR3 region has 14 residues. CDR3 loop: CAWRDRGGNQPQHF. The CDR3 nucleotides read TGTGCCTGGAGAGACAGGGGCGGCAATCAGCCCCAGCATTTT. Filled out from reference TRBV30 and TRBJ1-5, the complete variable domain reads SQTIHQWPATLVQPVGSPLSLECTVEGTSNPNLYWYRQAAGRGLQLLFYSVGIGQISSEVPQNLSASRPQDRQFILSSKKLLLSDSGFYLCAWRDRGGNQPQHFGDGTRLSIL.

V is TRBV2 and J is TRBJ1-1, with TRBD1 as a possible D gene (6 bases). Germline-derived CDR1 and CDR2 are SNHLY and FYNNEI. CDR3 length equals 12 residues. V lost 6 bases, J lost 5 bases, and 10 bases lay in between. The CDR3, as DNA: TGTGCCAGCAGAGGTACAGGGACTGAAGCTTTCTTT. Its translation is CASRGTGTEAFF.

The V gene is TRBV6-6, the J gene TRBJ1-5, with 7 positions matching TRBD1. V gave up 2 bases and J gave up 2 bases; unmatched junction bases: 3. The CDR3 is 15 amino acids. Germline V gene data show CDR1 as MNHNY and CDR2 as SVGAGI (reference sequence). Here the CDR3 DNA reads TGTGCCAGCAGTTACCCCGGGACAGGCAATCAGCCCCAGCATTTT. Translation gives CASSYPGTGNQPQHF.

This clone has just one count. This chain joins TRBV14 and TRBJ2-1; D possibly corresponds to TRBD2 (5 bases). Trimming pared 0 bases from V and 9 bases from J, leaving 12 bases between. In germline, CDR1 is SGHDN, CDR2 FVKESK. CDR3 length: 14 residues. The CDR3 reads CASSQEWGGSEQFF. The DNA of the CDR3 is TGTGCCAGCAGCCAAGAGTGGGGTGGGAGTGAGCAGTTCTTC.

The chain couples TRBV11-1 to TRBJ2-7, with D perhaps matching TRBD2 (6 bases). Germline V lookup: CDR1 SGHAT, CDR2 FQDESV (reference sequence). The ends were cut back, 4 bases at V and 3 bases at J, with 16 bases in the middle. The length of the CDR3 is 15 residues. This CDR3 is CASSSHRETLYEQYF. Here the CDR3 DNA reads TGTGCCAGCAGCTCCCACCGGGAGACCCTCTACGAGCAGTACTTC. Full variable domain (missing parts from reference TRBV11-1 and TRBJ2-7): EAEVAQSPRYKITEKSQAVAFWCDPISGHATLYWYRQILGQGPELLVQFQDESVVDDSQLPKDRFSAERLKGVDSTLKIQPAELGDSAMYLCASSSHRETLYEQYFGPGTRLTVT.

This clone came up once. The chain links TRBV5-6 to TRBJ1-1; D is ambiguous. This CDR3 comprises 14 residues. Trimming stripped 1 base from V and 0 bases from J, with 7 bases between. Per germline, CDR1 SGHDT and CDR2 YYEEEE. CDR3 loop: CASSLSGMNTEAFF. The CDR3 nucleotides are TGTGCCAGCAGCTTGAGCGGGATGAACACTGAAGCTTTCTTT. Full variable domain (remainder filled in from reference TRBV5-6 and TRBJ1-1): DAGVTQSPTHLIKTRGQQVTLRCSPKSGHDTVSWYQQALGQGPQFIFQYYEEEERQRGNFPDRFSGHQFPNYSSELNVNALLLGDSALYLCASSLSGMNTEAFFGQGTRLTVV.

This chain joins TRBV6-5 and TRBJ1-1; TRBD1 might be the D (6 bases). The V gene's germline CDR1 is MNHEY and CDR2 SVGAGI. This CDR3 spans 15 amino acids. V was cut by 5 bases and J by 6 bases, with 19 bases left in between. The CDR3 bases are TGTGCCAGCAGTCCCCAAAGGACAGCAGGTCCTGAAGCTTTCTTT. It yields the protein CASSPQRTAGPEAFF.

The V and J genes are TRBV27 and TRBJ2-7; tentative D call: TRBD1 (5 bases). V lost 2 bases, J lost 5 bases, and 16 bases lay in between. Looked up from germline, CDR1 is MNHEY and CDR2 is SMNVEV (reference sequence). The CDR3 runs to 15 residues. This chain's CDR3 is CASSLVGQGSDEQYF. As DNA, the CDR3 is TGTGCCAGCAGTTTAGTCGGGCAGGGATCCGACGAGCAGTACTTC.

J is TRBJ2-1 and V is TRBV6-2 or TRBV6-3; 9 bases fit TRBD1. Losses at the gene ends were 2 bases for V and 9 bases for J; bases not matched to a gene: 8. This CDR3 spans 15 amino acids. Germline V lookup: CDR1 MNHEY, CDR2 SVGEGT. The DNA for the CDR3 is TGTGCCAGCAGTTACCCGGGACAGGGCTTGTCTGAGCAGTTCTTC. This codes for CASSYPGQGLSEQFF.

The J gene is TRBJ1-5, the V gene TRBV12-5, with D unresolved. Germline V gives CDR1 LGHNT, CDR2 FRNRAP. V dropped 7 bases and J dropped 4 bases, with 8 bases sitting between them. CDR3 length: 12 residues. CDR3 coding DNA: TGTGCTAGTGCTGTAGATAATCAGCCCCAGCATTTT. Residues: CASAVDNQPQHF.

The chain links TRBV25-1 to TRBJ1-2; D gene unclear. The V gene's germline CDR1 is MGHDK and CDR2 SYGVNS. The CDR3 has 13 amino acids. Trimming took 2 bases from V and 8 from J, leaving 12 bases between them. The CDR3 nucleotides read TGTGCCAGCAGTGAAGTTGCCTCTGGCGGCTACACCTTC. It yields the protein CASSEVASGGYTF.

The chain couples TRBV28 to TRBJ1-5, with 9 bases lining up with TRBD1. Trimming at V came to 4 bases and at J to 5 bases, leaving 3 bases not matched to a gene. The CDR3 has 14 residues. Germline lookup yields CDR1 MDHEN and CDR2 SYDVKM. The CDR3 DNA sequence: TGTGCCAGCAGTTCGGGACAGGGTCATCAGCCCCAGCATTTT. Translation: CASSSGQGHQPQHF.

The chain combines TRBV29-1 with TRBJ2-5; 7 bases are a match to TRBD2. The CDR3 sequence is 12 residues long. Germline CDR1 and CDR2: SQVTM and ANQGSEA. V shed 8 bases, J shed 3 bases, and the junction held 6 bases outside the gene matches. The CDR3 DNA follows: TGCAGCTTTCAGCGGGATGAAGAGACCCAGTACTTC. Amino acid sequence: CSFQRDEETQYF.

This chain links TRBV7-3 with TRBJ2-3; tentative D call: TRBD2 (6 bases). Germline V CDR1 and CDR2: SGHTA, FQGTGA. The CDR3 length is 15 residues. With 2 bases removed from V and 0 bases from J, the gap between germline ends came to 9 bases. As DNA, the CDR3 is TGTGCCAGCAGCTTAGGGAGGACTAGCACAGATACGCAGTATTTT. Residues: CASSLGRTSTDTQYF.

The chain is built from TRBV6-2 or TRBV6-3 and TRBJ2-1; D gene uncertain. The CDR3 totals 14 residues. Trimming took off 4 bases at V and 0 bases at J, with 7 bases between the two ends. Looked up from germline, CDR1 is MNHEY and CDR2 is SVGEGT. The CDR3 protein is CASSSVSSYNEQFF. CDR3 in DNA: TGTGCCAGCAGTTCGGTGAGCTCCTACAATGAGCAGTTCTTC.

The chain employs TRBV3-1 (or the pseudogene TRBV3-2) and TRBJ2-2; D ambiguous. V was trimmed by 4 bases and J by 0 bases, leaving 6 bases between them. Germline V gene sequence: CDR1 LGHDT, CDR2 YNNKEL (reference sequence). This CDR3 is built from 14 residues. The CDR3: CASSLNANTGELFF. The CDR3 nucleotides read TGTGCCAGCAGCCTTAATGCGAACACCGGGGAGCTGTTTTTT.